The T cell receptor (beta chain) described here comes from a study of blood T cell repertoires in COVID-19. Study context: The study drew acute and convalescent COVID-19 samples from the United States, Italy and Spain. T cells, B-cell-depleted T cells, or PBMCs provided the cDNA or gDNA that served as material.

Germline values: CDR1 MGHRA, CDR2 YSYEKL. The CDR3 is 17 residues long. The junction had 10 bases not matched to a gene; V was cut back by 0 bases and J by 6 bases. In the original workflow: The authors estimated nucleated cell counts from reference gene primer amplification. TCRdb keeps only in-frame clones here, not all; method: immunoSEQ multiplex PCR. V and J calls and clone size come straight from that table; D and trimming were deduced from the DNA. The table has some 230,000 clones, 65% to 85% seen once. The receptor's source is a woman aged 25 to 39 who had recovered from COVID-19. Material for sequencing was peripheral blood. V is TRBV4-1 and J is TRBJ2-3; 9 bases line up with TRBD2. CDR3 loop: CASSQESRRGGSDTQYF. The CDR3 DNA is TGCGCCAGCAGCCAAGAGAGTAGGCGGGGGGGTAGCGATACGCAGTATTTT.